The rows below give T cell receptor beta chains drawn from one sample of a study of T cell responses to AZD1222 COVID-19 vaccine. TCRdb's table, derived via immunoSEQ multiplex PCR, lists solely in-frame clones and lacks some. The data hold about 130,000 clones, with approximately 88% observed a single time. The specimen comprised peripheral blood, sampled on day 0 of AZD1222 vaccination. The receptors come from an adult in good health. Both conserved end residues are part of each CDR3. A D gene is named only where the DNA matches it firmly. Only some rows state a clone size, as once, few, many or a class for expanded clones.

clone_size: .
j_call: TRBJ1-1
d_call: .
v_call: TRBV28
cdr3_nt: TGTGCCAGCAGTTTAGCCAGTCATAACACTGAAGCTTTCTTT
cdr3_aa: CASSLASHNTEAFF

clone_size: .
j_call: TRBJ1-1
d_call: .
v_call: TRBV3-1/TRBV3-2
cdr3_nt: TGTGCCAGCAGCCAAAAGGGGCGGAACACTGAAGCTTTCTTT
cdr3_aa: CASSQKGRNTEAFF

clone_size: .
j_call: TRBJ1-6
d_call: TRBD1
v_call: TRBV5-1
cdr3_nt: TGCGCCAGCAGCTTACAGGGGGCCTCCAATTCACCCCTCCACTTT
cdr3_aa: CASSLQGASNSPLHF

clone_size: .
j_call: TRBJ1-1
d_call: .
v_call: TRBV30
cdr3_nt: TGTGCCTGGAGTGTACTAGCTGAAGCTTTCTTT
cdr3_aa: CAWSVLAEAFF

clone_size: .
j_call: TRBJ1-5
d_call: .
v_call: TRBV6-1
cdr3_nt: TGTGCCAGCAGTGAGATAGGGAATAGCAATCAGCCCCAGCATTTT
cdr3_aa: CASSEIGNSNQPQHF

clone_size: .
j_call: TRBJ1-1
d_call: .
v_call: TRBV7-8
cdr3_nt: TGTGCCAGCAGCCCCTCGGGGGAAGCTTTCTTT
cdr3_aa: CASSPSGEAFF

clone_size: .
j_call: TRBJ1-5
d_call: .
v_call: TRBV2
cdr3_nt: TGTGCCAGCAGTGTGTTCAGGGCAAGCAATCAGCCCCAGCATTTT
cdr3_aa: CASSVFRASNQPQHF

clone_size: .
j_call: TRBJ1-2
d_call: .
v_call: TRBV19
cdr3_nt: TGTGCCAGTAGTATCAGGGGCTATGGCTACACCTTC
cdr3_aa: CASSIRGYGYTF

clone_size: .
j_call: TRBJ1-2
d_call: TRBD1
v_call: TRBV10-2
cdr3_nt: TGCGCCAGCGGGGACAGCCCTAACTATGGCTACACCTTC
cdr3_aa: CASGDSPNYGYTF

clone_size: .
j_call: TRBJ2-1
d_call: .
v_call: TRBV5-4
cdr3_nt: TGTGCCAGCAGCTTGGCCTTGGAGGACATACGCTACAATGAGCAGTTCTTC
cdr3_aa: CASSLALEDIRYNEQFF

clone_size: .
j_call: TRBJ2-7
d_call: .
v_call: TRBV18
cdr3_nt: TGTGCCAGCTCACCCGGGAACTACGAGCAGTACTTC
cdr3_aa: CASSPGNYEQYF

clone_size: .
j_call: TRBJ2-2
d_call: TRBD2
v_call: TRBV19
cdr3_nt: TGTGCCAGTAGTATAAATAGCGGGAGCGTCGGGGAGCTGTTTTTT
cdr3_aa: CASSINSGSVGELFF

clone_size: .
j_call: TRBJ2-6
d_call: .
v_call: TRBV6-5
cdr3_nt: TGTGCCACAAGACAGCCAGGGGCCAACGTCCTGACTTTC
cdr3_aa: CATRQPGANVLTF

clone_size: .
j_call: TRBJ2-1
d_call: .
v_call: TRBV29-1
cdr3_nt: TGCAGCGTTGATGAAGGGGGTAAGGGGTCCTACAATGAGCAGTTCTTC
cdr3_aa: CSVDEGGKGSYNEQFF

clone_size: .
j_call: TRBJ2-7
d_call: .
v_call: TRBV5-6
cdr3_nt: TGTGCCAGCAGCTTGGAACTGGGGAGCGCCTACGAGCAGTACTTC
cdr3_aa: CASSLELGSAYEQYF

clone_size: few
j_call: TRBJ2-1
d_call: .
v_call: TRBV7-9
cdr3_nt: TGTGCCAGCAGCTTCGGGACCTCCTACAATGAGCAGTTCTTC
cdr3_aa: CASSFGTSYNEQFF

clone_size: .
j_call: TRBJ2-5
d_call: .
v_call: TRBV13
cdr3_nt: TGTGCCAGCAGTTCAGTGGAGACCCAGTACTTC
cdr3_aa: CASSSVETQYF

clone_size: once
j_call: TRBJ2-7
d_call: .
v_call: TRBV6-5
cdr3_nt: TGTGCCAGCGGGGGGAACCCGGGCCTCGAGCAGTACTTC
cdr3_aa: CASGGNPGLEQYF

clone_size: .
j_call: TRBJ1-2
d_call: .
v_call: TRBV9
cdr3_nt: TGTGCCAGCAGCGTCACCGGGTCCTCCTATGGCTACACCTTC
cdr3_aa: CASSVTGSSYGYTF

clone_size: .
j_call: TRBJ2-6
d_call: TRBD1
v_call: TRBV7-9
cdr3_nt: TGTGCCAGCAGCGCACCTCTCGGGACAGGCAACTCTGGGGCCAACGTCCTGACTTTC
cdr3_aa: CASSAPLGTGNSGANVLTF

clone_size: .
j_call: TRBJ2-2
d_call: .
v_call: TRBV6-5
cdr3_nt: TGTGCCAGCAACCTACAGGGGGGGTACACCGGGGAGCTGTTTTTT
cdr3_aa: CASNLQGGYTGELFF

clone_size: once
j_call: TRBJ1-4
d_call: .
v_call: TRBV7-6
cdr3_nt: TGTGCCAGCAGCTTAGTCACCCGGGGAGGGGTTAATGAAAAACTGTTTTTT
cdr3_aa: CASSLVTRGGVNEKLFF

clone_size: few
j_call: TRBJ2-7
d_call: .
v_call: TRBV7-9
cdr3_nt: TGTGCCAGCAGCTTAGGTCAGAGGTACGAGCAGTACTTC
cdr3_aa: CASSLGQRYEQYF

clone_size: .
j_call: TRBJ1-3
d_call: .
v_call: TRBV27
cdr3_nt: TGTGCCAGCAGTTTTTCTGGGTTGGGCTCTGGAAACACCATATATTTT
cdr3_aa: CASSFSGLGSGNTIYF

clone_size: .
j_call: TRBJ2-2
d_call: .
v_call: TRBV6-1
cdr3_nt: TGTGCCAGCAGTGAAGTGCAGCCTGGGACCGGGGAGCTGTTTTTT
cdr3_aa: CASSEVQPGTGELFF

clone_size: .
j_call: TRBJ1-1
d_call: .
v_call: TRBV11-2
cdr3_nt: TGTGCCAGCAGCTTAGTTGGGGGACCTGGAGGCACTGAAGCTTTCTTT
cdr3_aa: CASSLVGGPGGTEAFF

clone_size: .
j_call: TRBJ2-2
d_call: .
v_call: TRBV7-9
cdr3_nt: TGTGCCAGCAGCTACTTGACTCCTGAAACCGGGGAGCTGTTTTTT
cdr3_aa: CASSYLTPETGELFF

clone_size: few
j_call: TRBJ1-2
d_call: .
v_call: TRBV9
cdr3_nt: TGTGCCAGCAGCGTAGCGGCAGGCTTCCTCTATGGCTACACCTTC
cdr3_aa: CASSVAAGFLYGYTF

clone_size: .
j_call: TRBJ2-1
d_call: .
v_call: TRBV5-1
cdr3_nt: TGCGCCAGCGGATTAGACTCAGCTGGTGATGAGCAGTTCTTC
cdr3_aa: CASGLDSAGDEQFF

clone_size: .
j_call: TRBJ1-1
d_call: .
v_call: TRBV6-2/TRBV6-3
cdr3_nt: TGTGCCAGCAGTAGTTGGGGAGTAAATGAAGCTTTCTTT
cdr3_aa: CASSSWGVNEAFF

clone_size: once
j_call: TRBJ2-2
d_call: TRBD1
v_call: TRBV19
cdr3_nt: TGTGCCAGTAGTAGAGGGACAGGGGCGAACACCGGGGAGCTGTTTTTT
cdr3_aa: CASSRGTGANTGELFF

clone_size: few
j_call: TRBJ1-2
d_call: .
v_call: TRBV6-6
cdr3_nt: TGTGCCAGCAGCGGACGGACCTCTAACTATGGCTACACCTTC
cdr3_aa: CASSGRTSNYGYTF

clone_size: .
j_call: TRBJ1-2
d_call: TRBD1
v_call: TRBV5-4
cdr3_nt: TGTGCCAGCAGCTTCGGACAGGGTGGAAACTATGGCTACACCTTC
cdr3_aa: CASSFGQGGNYGYTF

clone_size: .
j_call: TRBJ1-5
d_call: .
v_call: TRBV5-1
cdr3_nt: TGCGCCAGCAGCGCAGACGGCAATCAGCCCCAGCATTTT
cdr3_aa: CASSADGNQPQHF

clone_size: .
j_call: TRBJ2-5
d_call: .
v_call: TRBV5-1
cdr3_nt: TGCGCCAGCAGCTTGGTGGGGCAGGGCCAAGAGACCCAGTACTTC
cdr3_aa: CASSLVGQGQETQYF

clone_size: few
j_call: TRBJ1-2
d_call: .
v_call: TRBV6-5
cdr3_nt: TGTGCCAGCATGTCCCCGGGAGCAGGGTCTTATGGCTACACCTTC
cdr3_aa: CASMSPGAGSYGYTF

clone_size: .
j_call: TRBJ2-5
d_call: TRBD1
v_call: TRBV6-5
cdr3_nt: TGTGCCAGCAGTTACAGGACAGGGGAGGGAGAGACCCAGTACTTC
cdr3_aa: CASSYRTGEGETQYF

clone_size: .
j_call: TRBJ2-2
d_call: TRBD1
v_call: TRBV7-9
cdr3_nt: TGTGCCAGCAGCGCCCGCCCGGGACAGACGAACACCGGGGAGCTGTTTTTT
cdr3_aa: CASSARPGQTNTGELFF

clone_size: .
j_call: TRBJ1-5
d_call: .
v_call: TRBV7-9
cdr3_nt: TGTGCCAGCAGCTTAGTGGTTGGGGTGGAGGGCAATCAGCCCCAGCATTTT
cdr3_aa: CASSLVVGVEGNQPQHF

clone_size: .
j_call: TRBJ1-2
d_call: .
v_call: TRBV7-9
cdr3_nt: TGTGCCAGCAGCCCTGACGGGACTCTATATGGCTACACCTTC
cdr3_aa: CASSPDGTLYGYTF

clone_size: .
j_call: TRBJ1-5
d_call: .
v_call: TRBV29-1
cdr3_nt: TGCAGCGCAGGACGTTCTGGACAGCCCCAGCATTTT
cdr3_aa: CSAGRSGQPQHF

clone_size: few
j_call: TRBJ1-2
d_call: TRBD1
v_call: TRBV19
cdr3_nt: TGTGCCAGTAGTGTACAGGGGGCGCGGTATGGCTACACCTTC
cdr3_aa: CASSVQGARYGYTF